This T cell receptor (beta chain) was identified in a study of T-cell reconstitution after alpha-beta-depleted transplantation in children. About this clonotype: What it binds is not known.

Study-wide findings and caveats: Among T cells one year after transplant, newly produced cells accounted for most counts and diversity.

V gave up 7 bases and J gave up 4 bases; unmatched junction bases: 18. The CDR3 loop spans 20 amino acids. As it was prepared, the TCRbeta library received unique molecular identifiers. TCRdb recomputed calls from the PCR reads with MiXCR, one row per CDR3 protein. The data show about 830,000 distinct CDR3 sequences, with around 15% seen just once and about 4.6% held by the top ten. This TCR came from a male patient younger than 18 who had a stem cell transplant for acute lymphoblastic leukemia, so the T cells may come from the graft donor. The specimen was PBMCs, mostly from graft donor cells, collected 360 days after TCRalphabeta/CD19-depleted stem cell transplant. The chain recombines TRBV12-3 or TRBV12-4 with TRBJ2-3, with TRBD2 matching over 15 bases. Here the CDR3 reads CASTLWGLAGGPEGPDTQYF. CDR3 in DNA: TGTGCCAGCACCCTCTGGGGACTAGCGGGAGGCCCGGAGGGCCCAGATACGCAGTATTTT.